The source of this T cell receptor (beta chain) is a study of cytomegalovirus exposure and HLA in healthy donors. Study-wide points: TCR beta chains associated with HLA were, in a later analysis, more clonally expanded than equally common others. Common viral pathogens were later found to be apparently linked to several of the most significant clusters.

The PCR contained 60 Vbeta and 13 Jbeta primers. Method: immunoSEQ multiplex PCR; TCRdb's copy keeps in-frame clones and lacks some. The table records 97,000 or so clones, around 77% of them present only once. In regard to this clone: The antigen remains unidentified.

The CDR3 is made up of 14 amino acids. V gene TRBV12-2 combines with J gene TRBJ1-1; TRBD1 reflects the table's D call only, with no check against the DNA. TRBV12-2 is classified as a pseudogene. Sequencing input: PBMCs. The source is a male donor in good health and CMV-seropositive. CDR3 nucleotides: TGTGCAAGTCGCCCCCGACAGGGGTCGATGGACGCTTTCTTT. This codes for CASRPRQGSMDAFF.